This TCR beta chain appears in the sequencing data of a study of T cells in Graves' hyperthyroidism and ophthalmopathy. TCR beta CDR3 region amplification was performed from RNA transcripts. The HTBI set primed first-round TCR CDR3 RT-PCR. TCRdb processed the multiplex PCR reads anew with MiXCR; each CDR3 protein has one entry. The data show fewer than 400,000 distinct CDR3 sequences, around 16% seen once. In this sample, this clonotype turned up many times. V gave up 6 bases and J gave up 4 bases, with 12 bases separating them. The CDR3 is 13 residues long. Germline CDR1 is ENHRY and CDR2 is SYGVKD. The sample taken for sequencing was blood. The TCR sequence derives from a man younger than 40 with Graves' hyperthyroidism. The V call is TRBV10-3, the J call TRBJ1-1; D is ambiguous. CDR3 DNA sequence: TGTGCCATCAGACTGGACCCGGGCACTGAAGCTTTCTTT. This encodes CAIRLDPGTEAFF.